These T cell receptor beta chains were read from a single sample in a study of cytomegalovirus exposure and HLA in healthy donors. The table came from immunoSEQ multiplex PCR; TCRdb's copy has only in-frame clones and leaves some out. The sample shows roughly 71,000 clones, approximately 67% of them seen only once. The sample comprised PBMCs. The receptors were sampled from a young man in good health and CMV-seronegative. The CDR3 runs from the conserved cysteine through the conserved F or W. D genes are given only for firm matches. Size values are once, few and many counts, or a class for expanded clones, and some rows have none.

d_call	v_call	j_call	clone_size	cdr3_nt	cdr3_aa
TRBD1	TRBV27	TRBJ2-7	NA	TGTGCCAGCAGTTTCGGGACAGGGATGTCCTACGAGCAGTACTTC	CASSFGTGMSYEQYF
NA	TRBV2	TRBJ1-5	few	TGTGCCAGCAGACTTGGGCAGTGGAGCAATCAGCCCCAGCATTTT	CASRLGQWSNQPQHF
TRBD2	TRBV7-9	TRBJ2-2	NA	TGTGCCAGCAGGCCCGAGAGGGACTACGTTGCCGGGGAGCTGTTTTTT	CASRPERDYVAGELFF
TRBD2	TRBV7-2	TRBJ2-2	NA	TGTGCCAGCAGCTTAAATACAGCGGGGGGTGGCGGGGAGCTGTTTTTT	CASSLNTAGGGGELFF
NA	TRBV5-1	TRBJ1-4	NA	TGCGCCAGCAGCTTGGACATTGGAGGAGAAAAACTGTTTTTT	CASSLDIGGEKLFF
TRBD1	TRBV5-1	TRBJ2-5	NA	TGCGCCAGCAGCTTGCCGAGGGACAGGAACGATCAGACCCAGTACTTC	CASSLPRDRNDQTQYF
TRBD1	TRBV10-1	TRBJ2-2	NA	TGCGCCACCCAGGACAGGATGAACACCGGGGAGCTGTTTTTT	CATQDRMNTGELFF
NA	TRBV29-1	TRBJ1-2	NA	TGCAGCGTTGGACAGGCCCTCGGCTACACCTTC	CSVGQALGYTF
NA	TRBV27	TRBJ2-3	few	TGTGCCAGCGCCCGGGAGTGGGGTAGCACAGATACGCAGTATTTT	CASAREWGSTDTQYF
TRBD1	TRBV10-2	TRBJ1-5	NA	TGCGCCAGCAGTGAGGGGACAGGTAGCAATCAGCCCCAGCATTTT	CASSEGTGSNQPQHF
TRBD1	TRBV10-3	TRBJ1-1	few	TGTGCCATCAGTGAGTCGGGACAGGGTCGAACTGAAGCTTTCTTT	CAISESGQGRTEAFF
TRBD1	TRBV7-9	TRBJ1-5	few	TGTGCCAGCAGCTCCGGGACAGGGGCCCAGCCCCAGCATTTT	CASSSGTGAQPQHF
NA	TRBV6-1	TRBJ2-2	few	TGTGCCAGCAGTGAATTCTCCAGCCAGGGCGGGGAGCTGTTTTTT	CASSEFSSQGGELFF
NA	TRBV7-9	TRBJ2-7	few	TGTGCCAGCAGCTATTCTGACACGTCCTACGAGCAGTACTTC	CASSYSDTSYEQYF
NA	TRBV18	TRBJ1-2	NA	TGTGCCAGCTCACCACCGGAGCGGGCGGGCTACACCTTC	CASSPPERAGYTF
NA	TRBV5-4	TRBJ2-2	NA	TGTGCCAGCAGCTTGGTGCGTACCGGGGAGCTGTTTTTT	CASSLVRTGELFF
TRBD1	TRBV6-5	TRBJ1-4	NA	TGTGCCAGCAGTTACTCGAGGGACAGGGGTGTTCTGTTTTTT	CASSYSRDRGVLFF
NA	TRBV27	TRBJ1-2	once	TGTGCCAGCAGTCGAACAGGGAGCTATGGCTACACCTTC	CASSRTGSYGYTF
NA	TRBV6-5	TRBJ1-3	few	TGTGCCAGCAGTTCCTCTGCTGCAGCGGGGAACACCATATATTTT	CASSSSAAAGNTIYF
NA	TRBV5-4	TRBJ1-2	NA	TGTGCCAGCAGCTTGGCCACCGGGGTTGCCCTCTATGGCTACACCTTC	CASSLATGVALYGYTF
NA	TRBV6-5	TRBJ1-1	NA	TGTGCCAGCAGTTACAACAGGAAAAAGACTGAAGCTTTCTTT	CASSYNRKKTEAFF
TRBD1	TRBV7-9	TRBJ1-5	NA	TGTGCCAGCAGCTTAGCGTTAGAGGGACAGGGGGAAAGGAAGTGTTTT	CASSLALEGQGERKCF
TRBD1	TRBV5-4	TRBJ1-6	NA	TGTGCCAGCAGCCACCCGACCGGACAGGGCGGTTCACCCCTCCACTTT	CASSHPTGQGGSPLHF
TRBD1	TRBV7-6	TRBJ2-7	NA	TGTGCCAGCGGTTTACAGGGGTACGAGCAGTACTTC	CASGLQGYEQYF
NA	TRBV19	TRBJ2-2	few	TGTGCCAGTAGAACTGGGGCGTTCACCGGGGAGCTGTTTTTT	CASRTGAFTGELFF
NA	TRBV7-3	TRBJ2-3	NA	TGTGCCAGCAGCTCTAGCACAGATACGCAGTATTTT	CASSSSTDTQYF
NA	TRBV27	TRBJ2-7	few	TGTGCCAGCAGTTTATATTCGGGCGAGCAGTACTTC	CASSLYSGEQYF
NA	TRBV9	TRBJ2-7	few	TGTGCCAGCAGCGACGGGAGCTCCTACGAGCAGTACTTC	CASSDGSSYEQYF
NA	TRBV2	TRBJ2-7	NA	TGTGCCAGCAGTGTTGATCCACCGGGATACGAGCAGTACTTC	CASSVDPPGYEQYF
TRBD2	TRBV10-3	TRBJ2-1	few	TGTGCCATCAGTGAACTAGCGGGGGGGCGACCTGACAATGAGCAGTTCTTC	CAISELAGGRPDNEQFF
NA	TRBV6-6	TRBJ1-1	few	TGTGCCAGCAGTTACGCGGGTGGGCGCACTGAAGCTTTCTTT	CASSYAGGRTEAFF
NA	TRBV29-1	TRBJ1-2	NA	TGCAGCGCAATGCAAGGGGGAAGTTATGGCTACACCTTC	CSAMQGGSYGYTF